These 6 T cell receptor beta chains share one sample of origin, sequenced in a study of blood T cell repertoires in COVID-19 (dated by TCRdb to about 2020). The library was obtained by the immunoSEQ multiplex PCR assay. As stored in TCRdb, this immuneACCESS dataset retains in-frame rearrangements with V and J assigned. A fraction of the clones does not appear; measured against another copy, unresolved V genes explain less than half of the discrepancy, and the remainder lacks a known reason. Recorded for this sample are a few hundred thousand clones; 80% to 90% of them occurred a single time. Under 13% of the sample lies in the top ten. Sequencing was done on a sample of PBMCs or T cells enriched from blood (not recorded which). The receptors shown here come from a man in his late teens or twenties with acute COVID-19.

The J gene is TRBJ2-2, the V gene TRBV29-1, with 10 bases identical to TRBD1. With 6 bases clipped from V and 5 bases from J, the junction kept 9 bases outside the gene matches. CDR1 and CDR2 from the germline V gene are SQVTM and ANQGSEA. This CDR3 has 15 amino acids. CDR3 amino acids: CSVGDRGGMTGELFF. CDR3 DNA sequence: TGCAGCGTGGGGGACAGGGGCGGAATGACCGGGGAGCTGTTTTTT.

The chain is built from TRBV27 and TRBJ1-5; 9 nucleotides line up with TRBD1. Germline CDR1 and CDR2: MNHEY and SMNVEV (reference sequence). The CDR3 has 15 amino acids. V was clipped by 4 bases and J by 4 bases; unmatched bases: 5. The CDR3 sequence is CASSSIGTGNQPQHF. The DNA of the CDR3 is TGTGCCAGCAGTTCCATCGGGACAGGGAATCAGCCCCAGCATTTT.

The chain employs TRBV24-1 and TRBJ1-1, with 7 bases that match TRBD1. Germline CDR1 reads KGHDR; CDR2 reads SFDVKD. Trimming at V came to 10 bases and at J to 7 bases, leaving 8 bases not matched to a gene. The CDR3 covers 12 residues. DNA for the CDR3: TGTGCCACAGGCGGGACAGAAGATGAAGCTTTCTTT. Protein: CATGGTEDEAFF.

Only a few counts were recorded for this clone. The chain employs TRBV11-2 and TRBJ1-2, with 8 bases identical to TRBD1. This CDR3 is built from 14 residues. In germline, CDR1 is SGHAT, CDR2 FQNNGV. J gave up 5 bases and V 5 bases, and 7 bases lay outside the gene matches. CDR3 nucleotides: TGTGCCAGCAGCCTAGGACAGGGTACTTATGGCTACACCTTC. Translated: CASSLGQGTYGYTF.

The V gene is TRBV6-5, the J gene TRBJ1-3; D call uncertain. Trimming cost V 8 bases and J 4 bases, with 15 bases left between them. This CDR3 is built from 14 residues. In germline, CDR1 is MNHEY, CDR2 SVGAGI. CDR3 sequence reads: CASGTQEDGNTIYF. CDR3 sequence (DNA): TGTGCCAGCGGTACTCAGGAGGACGGAAACACCATATATTTT.

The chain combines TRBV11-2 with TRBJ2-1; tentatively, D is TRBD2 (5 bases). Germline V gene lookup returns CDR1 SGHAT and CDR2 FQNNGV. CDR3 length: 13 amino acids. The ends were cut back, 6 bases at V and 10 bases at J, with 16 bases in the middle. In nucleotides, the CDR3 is TGTGCCAGCAGGGTCACTAGATCAGTCGAGCAGTTCTTC. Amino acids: CASRVTRSVEQFF. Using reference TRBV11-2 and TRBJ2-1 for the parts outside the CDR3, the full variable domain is EAGVAQSPRYKIIEKRQSVAFWCNPISGHATLYWYQQILGQGPKLLIQFQNNGVVDDSQLPKDRFSAERLKGVDSTLKIQPAKLEDSAVYLCASRVTRSVEQFFGPGTRLTVL.